One and the same sample provided the 22 T cell receptor beta chains below, sequenced in a study of blood T cell repertoires in COVID-19. The table came from immunoSEQ multiplex PCR; TCRdb's copy has only in-frame clones and leaves some out. The sample shows around 180,000 clones, roughly 84% of them seen only once. Source material: peripheral blood. The receptors here all came from a person between 65 and 80 years old with COVID-19, enrolled during active disease.

The chain couples TRBV11-2 to TRBJ2-1; TRBD1 is a possible D gene (6 bases). Germline assignment: CDR1 SGHAT and CDR2 FQNNGV. V lost 5 bases and J lost 4, with 18 bases in between. This CDR3 region has 16 residues. The CDR3 protein is CASSISVGHGYNEQFF. The CDR3 DNA sequence: TGTGCCAGCAGCATAAGTGTGGGACACGGGTACAATGAGCAGTTCTTC.

This clone was seen once. The chain couples TRBV2 to TRBJ1-2, with 7 positions matching TRBD1. CDR3 length: 13 amino acids. V gave up 6 bases and J gave up 8 bases; unmatched junction bases: 9. Germline CDR1 SNHLY, CDR2 FYNNEI. CDR3 sequence reads: CASSQDRDSGYTF. CDR3 coding DNA: TGTGCCAGCAGCCAAGACAGGGACTCGGGCTACACCTTC.

Of note for this clone: The sample has other DNA sequences that encode this CDR3 too. The rearrangement links TRBV15 to TRBJ1-2; D is perhaps TRBD1 (5 bases). This CDR3 comprises 13 residues. Trimming pared 0 bases from V and 6 bases from J, leaving 8 bases between. From germline, CDR1 is LNHNV and CDR2 YYDKDF (reference sequence). In DNA, the CDR3 is TGTGCCACCAGCAGAGAGGAAGGGGATGGCTACACCTTC. Translated, it gives CATSREEGDGYTF.

The rearrangement joins TRBV5-4 to TRBJ2-5; 12 bases fit TRBD1. The junction had 9 bases not matched to a gene; V was cut back by 4 bases and J by 5 bases. CDR3 size: 16 residues. CDR1 is SGHNT and CDR2 is YYREEE in the germline V gene (reference sequence). This CDR3 is CASSAGGTGGRETQYF. CDR3 coding DNA: TGTGCCAGCAGCGCGGGTGGGACAGGGGGCCGGGAGACCCAGTACTTC.

This clone was observed a few times. CDR3 DNA sequence: TGTGCCAGCAGCCAAGATCTTCTGGGAGCTAATCAGCCCCAGCATTTT. It codes for CASSQDLLGANQPQHF. The chain carries TRBV3-1 (or the pseudogene TRBV3-2) and TRBJ1-5, with D unresolved. The germline gives CDR1 LGHDT, CDR2 YNNKEL (reference sequence). The CDR3 totals 16 residues. V lost 0 bases and J lost 4, with 13 bases in between.

This chain uses TRBV5-1 with TRBJ1-6; 7 bases line up with TRBD1. Germline assignment: CDR1 SGHRS and CDR2 YFSETQ. Unmatched junction bases numbered 10, after V lost 4 bases and J lost 6 bases. The CDR3 has 16 amino acids. CDR3 coding DNA: TGCGCCAGCAGCCCCCACCTGACAGGGCTTAATTCACCCCTCCACTTT. Its translation is CASSPHLTGLNSPLHF.

The rearrangement joins TRBV7-9 to TRBJ2-7, with D hard to call. The germline V and J ends were trimmed by 1 base and 6 bases, with 10 bases remaining between them. Per the germline V gene, CDR1 is SEHNR and CDR2 is FQNEAQ (reference sequence). The CDR3 contains 13 residues. The DNA of the CDR3 is TGTGCCAGCAGCTTAGGAACAGCACGCGAGCAGTACTTC. Translating it yields CASSLGTAREQYF. The full variable domain, completed using reference TRBV7-9 and TRBJ2-7, is DTGVSQNPRHKITKRGQNVTFRCDPISEHNRLYWYRQTLGQGPEFLTYFQNEAQLEKSRLLSDRFSAERPKGSFSTLEIQRTEQGDSAMYLCASSLGTAREQYFGPGTRLTVT.

V usage is TRBV7-8 and J usage is TRBJ2-7; no reliable D call. This CDR3 has 13 amino acids. CDR1 is SGHVS and CDR2 is FQNEAQ in the germline V gene. V was cut by 0 bases and J by 3 bases, with 6 bases left in between. The CDR3 DNA sequence: TGTGCCAGCAGCTTAGCCCCCGGCTACGAGCAGTACTTC. Translated, it gives CASSLAPGYEQYF.

The rearrangement joins TRBV7-2 to TRBJ1-1, with a tentative D call TRBD1 (6 bases). The CDR3 has 13 amino acids. The germline gives CDR1 SGHTA, CDR2 FQGNSA. The V gene lost 4 bases and the J gene lost 3 bases, with 9 bases spanning the gap. In nucleotides, the CDR3 is TGTGCCAGCAGCTACCACAGGGACACTGAAGCTTTCTTT. It encodes CASSYHRDTEAFF.

The chain has TRBV29-1 and TRBJ2-1; no definite D call. The length of the CDR3 is 14 residues. In germline, CDR1 is SQVTM, CDR2 ANQGSEA. Between the trimmed V and J ends, which lost 4 bases and 3 bases, there was a span of 13 bases. CDR3 bases: TGCAGCGTTGGTCGGGTTGGCTACTACAATGAGCAGTTCTTC. Protein: CSVGRVGYYNEQFF.

In its sample, this clone was seen a few times. CDR3 nucleotide sequence: TGTGCCAGCAGTACCGGGACTTACTCCACAGATACGCAGTATTTT. Amino acids: CASSTGTYSTDTQYF. The rearrangement uses TRBV6-2 or TRBV6-3 and TRBJ2-3, with TRBD2 as a possible D gene (6 bases). CDR3 length: 15 residues. Trimming left V 5 bases short and J 2 bases short, with 14 bases between. Germline V gene lookup returns CDR1 MNHEY and CDR2 SVGEGT.

The chain recombines TRBV19 with TRBJ1-1, with D unresolved. Germline CDR1 is LNHDA and CDR2 is SQIVND (reference sequence). The CDR3 spans 13 residues. Between the trimmed V and J ends, which lost 2 bases and 1 base, there was a span of 5 bases. DNA for the CDR3: TGTGCCAGTAGTATATCACAGAACACTGAAGCTTTCTTT. It encodes CASSISQNTEAFF.

The gene calls are TRBV11-2 and TRBJ2-7, with 11 nucleotides matching TRBD2. The CDR3 has 19 amino acids. Germline trimming cut 1 base from V and 3 bases from J; bases unmatched to any gene: 14. Germline values: CDR1 SGHAT, CDR2 FQNNGV. CDR3 amino acids: CASSLGASGGSQPYYEQYF. The CDR3 DNA reads as TGTGCCAGCAGCTTAGGGGCTAGCGGGGGGTCCCAGCCTTACTACGAGCAGTACTTC.

This chain links TRBV2 with TRBJ1-5; TRBD1 agrees at 7 bases. J gave up 8 bases and V 5 bases, and 12 bases lay outside the gene matches. CDR3 length equals 15 residues. Germline CDR1 is SNHLY and CDR2 is FYNNEI. CDR3 DNA sequence: TGTGCCAGCAGTACACCGACAGGGAGCGTTGAGCCCCAGCATTTT. As protein: CASSTPTGSVEPQHF.

The chain has TRBV3-1 (or the pseudogene TRBV3-2) and TRBJ1-1; 7 positions match TRBD1. The CDR3 covers 14 residues. Per germline, CDR1 LGHDT and CDR2 YNNKEL (reference sequence). J was trimmed by 0 bases and V by 5 bases; bases with no gene match: 3. CDR3 nucleotide sequence: TGTGCCAGCAGCAACAGGGGAATGAACACTGAAGCTTTCTTT. Amino acids: CASSNRGMNTEAFF.

The rearrangement joins TRBV6-5 to TRBJ1-2; TRBD1 matches 7 bases. The CDR3 is 13 amino acids. With 8 bases clipped from V and 4 bases from J, the junction kept 7 bases outside the gene matches. Germline V gene sequence: CDR1 MNHEY, CDR2 SVGAGI. The CDR3 region is CASGAGGGYGYTF. CDR3 in DNA: TGTGCCAGCGGAGCAGGGGGTGGCTATGGCTACACCTTC.

The chain has TRBV7-9 and TRBJ2-7, with D possibly TRBD2 on 5 matching bases. The V end was cut by 8 bases, the J end by 6 bases, with 17 bases between. The CDR3 length is 13 residues. Germline V CDR1 and CDR2: SEHNR, FQNEAQ (reference sequence). The CDR3 nucleotides are TGTGCCAGCGCGCTGGGAGAGTTTCGCGAGCAGTACTTC. This translates into CASALGEFREQYF.

The chain couples TRBV6-5 to TRBJ2-1, with 9 bases fitting TRBD2. The CDR3 totals 16 residues. Trimming removed 1 base from V and 8 bases from J; junction bases left unmatched: 9. CDR1 is MNHEY and CDR2 is SVGAGI in the germline V gene. The CDR3 region is CASSYLSSGNRDEQFF. CDR3 bases: TGTGCCAGCAGTTACTTATCTAGCGGGAATCGGGATGAGCAGTTCTTC.

This CDR3 is CASSLAPGRGMAVYGYTF. The CDR3 DNA sequence: TGCGCCAGCAGCTTGGCCCCCGGCAGGGGGATGGCAGTTTATGGCTACACCTTC. V and J are TRBV5-1 and TRBJ1-2; TRBD1 matches at 7 bases. The V gene end was trimmed by 0 bases and the J gene end by 5 bases; junction bases not matched to a gene: 16. CDR3 length: 18 amino acids. Germline V lookup: CDR1 SGHRS, CDR2 YFSETQ. The variable domain in full, completed from reference TRBV5-1 and TRBJ1-2, reads KAGVTQTPRYLIKTRGQQVTLSCSPISGHRSVSWYQQTPGQGLQFLFEYFSETQRNKGNFPGRFSGRQFSNSRSEMNVSTLELGDSALYLCASSLAPGRGMAVYGYTFGSGTRLTVV.

This clone occurred many times. The V and J genes are TRBV7-8 and TRBJ1-5; 8 bases are a match to TRBD1. The germline CDR1 and CDR2 sequences are SGHVS and FQNEAQ. Trimming cost V 5 bases and J 7 bases; bases outside gene matches: 4. The length of the CDR3 is 13 residues. The CDR3 region is CASSTGQGQPQHF. DNA of the CDR3: TGTGCCAGCAGCACCGGACAGGGACAGCCCCAGCATTTT. Complete variable domain (other parts from reference TRBV7-8 and TRBJ1-5): GAGVSQSPRYKVAKRGQDVALRCDPISGHVSLFWYQQALGQGPEFLTYFQNEAQLDKSGLPSDRFFAERPEGSVSTLKIQRTQQEDSAVYLCASSTGQGQPQHFGDGTRLSIL.

The V gene is TRBV9, the J gene TRBJ2-7; 8 bases are shared with TRBD1. Germline CDR1 is SGDLS and CDR2 is YYNGEE. This CDR3 is 13 amino acids long. The ends lost 3 bases at V and 6 bases at J; junction bases unmatched: 5. This CDR3 is CASSALTGGEQYF. The CDR3 bases are TGTGCCAGCAGCGCTCTAACAGGGGGCGAGCAGTACTTC.

The chain uses TRBV13 and TRBJ1-4; D call uncertain. The germline V gene has CDR1 PRHDT and CDR2 FYEKMQ (reference sequence). V was clipped by 2 bases and J by 8 bases, with 12 bases between them. The CDR3 extends over 14 amino acids. CDR3 protein: CASSLFEEREKLFF. The CDR3 DNA reads as TGTGCCAGCAGCTTATTTGAGGAGAGGGAAAAACTGTTTTTT.